This T cell receptor (beta chain) came from a study of blood T cell repertoires in COVID-19. Across the study: Sources were T cells, B-cell-depleted T cells, or PBMCs; the material itself was cDNA or gDNA.

Study processing details: It was from reference gene primer amplification that nucleated cell counts were estimated. The repertoire was sequenced with immunoSEQ multiplex PCR; TCRdb's copy has only in-frame clones and lacks some. V, J and clone size were drawn from that table, and D and trimming were deduced from the DNA. The sample shows a few hundred thousand clones, approximately 86% of them seen only once. Trimming removed 2 bases from V and 2 bases from J, with 12 bases in between. Germline-derived CDR1 and CDR2 are KGHSH and LQKENI. The CDR3 has 15 amino acids. Which cohort a participant joined came from the clinical history participants gave.

The receptor's source is a woman aged 40 to 50 with acute COVID-19. The chain employs TRBV18 and TRBJ1-2, with D perhaps TRBD1 (6 bases). Sequenced input: PBMCs or T cells enriched from blood (not recorded which). The CDR3 loop reads CASSPINQGNYGYTF. The CDR3 nucleotides read TGTGCCAGCTCACCAATAAACCAGGGGAACTATGGCTACACCTTC.